These 15 T cell receptor beta chains share one sample of origin, sequenced in a study of tumor-infiltrating lymphocytes in primary liver carcinoma. Co-extracting RNA and DNA was done with about 17-31 mg of unsorted bulk tissue as input. With a constant-region primer, TCR beta cDNA was made from roughly 500 ng of total RNA. Construction of TCR beta libraries relied on three successive nested multiplex PCR rounds employing slightly modified ARM-PCR. TRBV1-TRBV30 forward primers paired with a C-beta reverse primer drove the first two PCR rounds, approximately 11 cycles each. Using its own MiXCR run on the multiplex PCR reads, TCRdb lists one record per CDR3 protein. The table has tens of thousands of distinct CDR3 sequences, less than 75% seen once. Sequencing input: liver tumor tissue from sampling region 5. Noted subset: tumor region T5, tumor centre. The receptors shown here come from a man between 40 and 49 years old with primary liver carcinoma and hepatitis B virus infection.

The sample holds a few counts of this clonotype. Being one base from a much bigger clone, this may be a read error. The chain recombines TRBV4-2 with TRBJ2-1; 7 bases agree with TRBD1. Germline lookup yields CDR1 LGHNA and CDR2 YNFKEQ. This CDR3 is built from 15 residues. Trimming removed 4 bases from V and 3 bases from J; junction bases left unmatched: 6. This CDR3 is CASSLLGQNYNEQFF. The CDR3 nucleotides read TGTGCCAGCAGCCTCCTGGGACAGAACTACAATGAGCAGTTCTTC.

The chain joins TRBV12-3 or TRBV12-4 to TRBJ2-1; D not resolved. Deletions cut 6 bases from V and 7 bases from J, with 13 bases between. CDR3 length: 13 residues. The CDR3 DNA reads as TGTGCCAGCAGCTGGAAAGCTGATAATGAGCAGTTCTTC. Protein product: CASSWKADNEQFF.

Worth noting for this clonotype: One base away lies a much larger clone, so this may be a sequencing read error. This is likely a read error, given that the CDR3 carries no conserved phenylalanine or tryptophan at its end. The chain has TRBV2 and TRBJ2-3; D unclear. This CDR3 region has 11 residues. V was shortened by 7 bases and J by 2 bases, with 4 bases between the two germline ends. Germline CDR1 reads SNHLY; CDR2 reads FYNNEI. CDR3 amino acids: CASTLTDTQYS. DNA of the CDR3: TGTGCCAGCACTCTCACAGATACGCAGTATTCT.

CDR3 protein: CASSMAGMKQYF. The DNA for the CDR3 is TGTGCCAGTAGTATGGCAGGGATGAAGCAGTACTTC. The chain joins TRBV19 to TRBJ2-7, with D maybe TRBD1 (5 bases). The CDR3 extends over 12 amino acids. The V gene's germline CDR1 is LNHDA and CDR2 SQIVND (reference sequence). V was shortened by 3 bases and J by 8 bases, with 11 bases between the two germline ends.

The chain carries TRBV29-1 and TRBJ2-1; TRBD1 is a possible D gene (5 bases). Germline V lookup: CDR1 SQVTM, CDR2 ANQGSEA. V lost 3 bases and J 12 bases, leaving 18 bases between the germline ends. The CDR3 runs to 13 residues. The CDR3 region is CSVEDTLGDVQFF. The CDR3 region has the DNA TGCAGCGTTGAGGACACCTTGGGCGATGTGCAGTTCTTC.

Comment on this clonotype: One end of the junction does not line up with germline, which may come from a read error. The rearrangement uses TRBV6-5 and TRBJ2-1; the D gene is possibly TRBD1 (5 bases). The CDR3 spans 15 residues. Germline loops: CDR1 MNHEY, CDR2 SVGAGI. In DNA, the CDR3 is TGTGCCAGTAGGGAATACAGGAGCTCCTACGATGAGCAGTTCTTT. Translation: CASREYRSSYDEQFF.

This chain uses TRBV28 with TRBJ2-4; TRBD2 might be the D (5 bases). The V and J ends lost 6 bases and 0 bases respectively, with 18 bases between them. Looked up from germline, CDR1 is MDHEN and CDR2 is SYDVKM. The CDR3 sequence is 17 residues long. CDR3 region: CASSKGDIGIAKNIQYF. In DNA, the CDR3 is TGTGCCAGCAGCAAGGGAGATATCGGAATAGCCAAAAACATTCAGTACTTC. The full variable domain, with the rest looked up from reference TRBV28 and TRBJ2-4, is DVKVTQSSRYLVKRTGEKVFLECVQDMDHENMFWYRQDPGLGLRLIYFSYDVKMKEKGDIPEGYSVSREKKERFSLILESASTNQTSMYLCASSKGDIGIAKNIQYFGAGTRLSVL.

This clonotype came up a few times. This chain uses TRBV7-9 with TRBJ1-1, with TRBD1 matching 8 bases. The ends lost 5 bases at V and 9 bases at J; junction bases unmatched: 14. Germline values: CDR1 SEHNR, CDR2 FQNEAQ (reference sequence). CDR3 length equals 15 residues. CDR3 in DNA: TGTGCCAGCAGCCCCGACAGGGGTGACCGCCGAAAAGCTTTCTTT. Translating it yields CASSPDRGDRRKAFF.

The J gene is TRBJ2-1, the V gene TRBV11-1; 10 bases are a match to TRBD2. Germline values: CDR1 SGHAT, CDR2 FQDESV (reference sequence). This CDR3 has 17 amino acids. J gave up 5 bases and V 5 bases, and 12 bases lay outside the gene matches. The CDR3 DNA follows: TGTGCCAGCAGCCTGGGACTAGCGAAAGAAATTGACAATGAGCAGTTCTTC. This translates into CASSLGLAKEIDNEQFF.

Relative to its sample, this clonotype is medium-sized (0.01 to 0.1%). The chain joins TRBV6-6 to TRBJ1-4; 10 nucleotides match TRBD1. Germline CDR1 MNHNY, CDR2 SVGAGI (reference sequence). Losses at the gene ends were 4 bases for V and 0 bases for J; bases not matched to a gene: 5. This CDR3 region has 17 residues. The CDR3 DNA reads as TGTGCCAGCAGTTTTGGGACAGGGGCGACAACTAATGAAAAACTGTTTTTT. Protein product: CASSFGTGATTNEKLFF.

With respect to this clonotype: A read error is likely, as this CDR3 ends without the conserved phenylalanine or tryptophan. The chain uses TRBV11-2 and TRBJ2-7, with D hard to call. Germline V gene sequence: CDR1 SGHAT, CDR2 FQNNGV. The CDR3 sequence is 14 residues long. The CDR3 DNA reads TGTGTCAGCAGTTTAACCGACGGAGCCTATGAGCAGTACCTC. Its protein product is CVSSLTDGAYEQYL.

Concerning this clonotype itself: One end of the junction is discordant with germline, which a read error may explain. The chain carries TRBV11-2 and TRBJ2-1, with 7 positions matching TRBD2. Germline V gives CDR1 SGHAT, CDR2 FQNNGV. The CDR3 runs to 15 residues. CDR3 nucleotides: TGTACCGGCAGCCTCCTAGCGGATCCCTACAATGAGCAGTCCTTC. This encodes CTGSLLADPYNEQSF. Together with reference TRBV11-2 and TRBJ2-1, the CDR3 gives the full variable domain: EAGVAQSPRYKIIEKRQSVAFWCNPISGHATLYWYQQILGQGPKLLIQFQNNGVVDDSQLPKDRFSAERLKGVDSTLKIQPAKLEDSAVYLCTGSLLADPYNEQSFGPGTRLTVL.

The V and J genes are TRBV6-1 and TRBJ2-3; D gene unclear. This CDR3 is built from 14 residues. The V end was cut by 5 bases, the J end by 0 bases, with 9 bases between. Germline CDR1 and CDR2: MNHNS and SASEGT. This chain's CDR3 is CASSSLDSTDTQYF. CDR3 in DNA: TGTGCCAGCAGTTCCCTAGACAGCACAGATACGCAGTATTTT.

This clonotype is deemed medium-sized (0.01 to 0.1%). J is TRBJ2-1 and V is TRBV11-2, with TRBD2 as a possible D gene (5 bases). The germline V gene encodes CDR1 SGHAT and CDR2 FQNNGV. V was trimmed by 1 base and J by 8 bases, leaving 9 bases between them. This CDR3 is built from 13 residues. CDR3 DNA sequence: TGTGCCAGCAGCTTAGTACTAGGCGATGAGCAGTTCTTC. Its protein product is CASSLVLGDEQFF. The entire variable domain, with the rest obtained from reference TRBV11-2 and TRBJ2-1, is as follows: EAGVAQSPRYKIIEKRQSVAFWCNPISGHATLYWYQQILGQGPKLLIQFQNNGVVDDSQLPKDRFSAERLKGVDSTLKIQPAKLEDSAVYLCASSLVLGDEQFFGPGTRLTVL.

About this clonotype itself: Mismatch with germline at one junction end may stem from a read error. J is TRBJ2-1 and V is TRBV29-1; the D gene could be TRBD1 or TRBD2 (5 bases each). This CDR3 is built from 15 residues. Germline-derived CDR1 and CDR2 are SQVTM and ANQGSEA. DNA of the CDR3: TGCAGCGTTGAAGGGGGGATTGAATGCTACGATGAGCAGTTCTTC. Translated, it gives CSVEGGIECYDEQFF.